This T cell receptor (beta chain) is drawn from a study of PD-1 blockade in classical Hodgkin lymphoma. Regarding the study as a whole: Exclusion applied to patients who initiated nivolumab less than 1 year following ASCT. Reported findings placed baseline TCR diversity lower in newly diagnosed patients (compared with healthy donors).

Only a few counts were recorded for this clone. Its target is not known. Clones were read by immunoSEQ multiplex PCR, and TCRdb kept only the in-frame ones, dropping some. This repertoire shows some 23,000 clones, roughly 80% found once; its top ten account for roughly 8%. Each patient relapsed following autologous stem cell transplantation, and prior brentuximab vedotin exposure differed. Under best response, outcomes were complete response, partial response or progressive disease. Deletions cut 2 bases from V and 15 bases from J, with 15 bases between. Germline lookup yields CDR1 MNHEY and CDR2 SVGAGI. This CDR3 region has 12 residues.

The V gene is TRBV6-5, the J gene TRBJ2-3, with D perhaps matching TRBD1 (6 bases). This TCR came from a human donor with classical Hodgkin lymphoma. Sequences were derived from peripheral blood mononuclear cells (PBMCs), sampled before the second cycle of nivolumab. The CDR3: CASSYTGTNPYF. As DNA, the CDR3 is TGTGCCAGCAGTTACACGGGGACAAACCCCTATTTT.